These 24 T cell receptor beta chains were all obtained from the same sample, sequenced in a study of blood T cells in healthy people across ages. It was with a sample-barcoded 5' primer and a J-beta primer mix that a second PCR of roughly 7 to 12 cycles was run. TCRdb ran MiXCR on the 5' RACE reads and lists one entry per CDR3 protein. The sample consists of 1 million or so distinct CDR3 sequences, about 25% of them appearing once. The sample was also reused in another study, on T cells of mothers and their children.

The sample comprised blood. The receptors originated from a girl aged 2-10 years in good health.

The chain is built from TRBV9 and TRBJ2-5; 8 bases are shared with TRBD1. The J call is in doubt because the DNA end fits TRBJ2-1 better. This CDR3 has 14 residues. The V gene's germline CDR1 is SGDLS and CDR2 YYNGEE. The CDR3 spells CASSLGQALNEQFF. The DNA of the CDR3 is TGTGCCAGCAGCCTGGGACAGGCCTTAAATGAGCAGTTCTTC.

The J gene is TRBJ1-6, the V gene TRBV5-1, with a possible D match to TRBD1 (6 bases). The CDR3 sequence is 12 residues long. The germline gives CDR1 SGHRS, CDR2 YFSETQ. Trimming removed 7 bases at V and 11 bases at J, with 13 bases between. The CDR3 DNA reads TGCGCCAGCTCTACTCCAGGGGCACCCCTCCACTTT. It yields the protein CASSTPGAPLHF.

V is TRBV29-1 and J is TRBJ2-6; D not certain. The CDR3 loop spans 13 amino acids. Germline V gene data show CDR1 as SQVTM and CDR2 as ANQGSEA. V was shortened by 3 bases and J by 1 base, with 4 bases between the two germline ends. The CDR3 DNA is TGCAGCGTTGACCGGTCTGGGGCCAACGTCCTGACTTTC. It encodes CSVDRSGANVLTF.

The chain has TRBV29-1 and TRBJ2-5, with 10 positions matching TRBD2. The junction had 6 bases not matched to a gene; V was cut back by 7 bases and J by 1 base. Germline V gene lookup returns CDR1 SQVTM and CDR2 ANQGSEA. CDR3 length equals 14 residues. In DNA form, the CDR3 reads TGCAGCGCTGTACTAGCGGGGTCCCAAGAGACCCAGTACTTC. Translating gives CSAVLAGSQETQYF.

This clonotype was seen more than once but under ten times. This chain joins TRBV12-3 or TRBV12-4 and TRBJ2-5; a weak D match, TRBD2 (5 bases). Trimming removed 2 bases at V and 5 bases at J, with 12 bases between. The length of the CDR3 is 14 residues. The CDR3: CASSLIGRGETQYF. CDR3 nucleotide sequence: TGTGCCAGCAGTTTAATTGGCCGCGGGGAGACCCAGTACTTC.

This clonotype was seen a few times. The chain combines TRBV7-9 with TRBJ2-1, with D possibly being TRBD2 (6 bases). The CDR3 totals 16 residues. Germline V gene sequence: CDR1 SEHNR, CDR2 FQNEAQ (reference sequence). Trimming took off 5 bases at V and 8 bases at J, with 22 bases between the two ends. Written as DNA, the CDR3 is TGTGCCAGCAGCCCACGGACCGGGACGGGGGATGATGAGCAGTTCTTC. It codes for CASSPRTGTGDDEQFF.

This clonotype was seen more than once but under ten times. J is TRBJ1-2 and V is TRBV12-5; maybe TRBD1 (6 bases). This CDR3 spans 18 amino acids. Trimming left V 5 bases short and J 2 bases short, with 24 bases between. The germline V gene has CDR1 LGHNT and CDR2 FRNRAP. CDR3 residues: CASGTRGVDPLWNYGYTF. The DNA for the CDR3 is TGTGCTAGTGGTACTAGGGGGGTCGATCCCCTCTGGAACTATGGCTACACCTTC. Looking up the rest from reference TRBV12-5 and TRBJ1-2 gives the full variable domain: DARVTQTPRHKVTEMGQEVTMRCQPILGHNTVFWYRQTMMQGLELLAYFRNRAPLDDSGMPKDRFSAEMPDATLATLKIQPSEPRDSAVYFCASGTRGVDPLWNYGYTFGSGTRLTVV.

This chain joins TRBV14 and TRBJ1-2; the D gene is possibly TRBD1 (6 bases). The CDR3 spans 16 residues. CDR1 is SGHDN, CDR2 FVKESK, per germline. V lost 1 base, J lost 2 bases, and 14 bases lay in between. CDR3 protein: CASSQATGQNNYGYTF. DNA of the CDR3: TGTGCCAGCAGCCAAGCAACTGGACAGAACAACTATGGCTACACCTTC.

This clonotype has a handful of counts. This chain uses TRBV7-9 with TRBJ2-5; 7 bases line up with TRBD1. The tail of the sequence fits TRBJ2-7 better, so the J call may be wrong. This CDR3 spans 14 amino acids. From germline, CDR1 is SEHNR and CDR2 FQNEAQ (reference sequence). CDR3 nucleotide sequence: TGTGCCAGCAGCCGAGGGGACAGTTACTACGAGCAGTACTTC. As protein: CASSRGDSYYEQYF.

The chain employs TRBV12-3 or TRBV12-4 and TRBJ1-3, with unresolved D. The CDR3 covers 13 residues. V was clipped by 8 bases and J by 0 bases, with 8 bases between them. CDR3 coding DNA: TGTGCCAGCGGGCCATACTCTGGAAACACCATATATTTT. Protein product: CASGPYSGNTIYF.

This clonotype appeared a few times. CDR3 in amino acids: CASSLVGTTNYGYTF. The CDR3 DNA reads as TGTGCCAGCAGCTTAGTTGGGACAACTAACTATGGCTACACCTTC. The chain has TRBV7-2 and TRBJ1-2; perhaps TRBD1 as D (6 bases). This CDR3 has 15 residues. Per germline, CDR1 SGHTA and CDR2 FQGNSA. V gave up 1 base and J gave up 0 bases, with 9 bases separating them.

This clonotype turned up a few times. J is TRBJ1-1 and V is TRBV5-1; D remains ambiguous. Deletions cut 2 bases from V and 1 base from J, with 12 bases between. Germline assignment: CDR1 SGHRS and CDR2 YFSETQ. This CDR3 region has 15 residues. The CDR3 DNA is TGCGCCAGCAGCTTCTTGTACGGGCAGAACACTGAAGCTTTCTTT. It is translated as CASSFLYGQNTEAFF.

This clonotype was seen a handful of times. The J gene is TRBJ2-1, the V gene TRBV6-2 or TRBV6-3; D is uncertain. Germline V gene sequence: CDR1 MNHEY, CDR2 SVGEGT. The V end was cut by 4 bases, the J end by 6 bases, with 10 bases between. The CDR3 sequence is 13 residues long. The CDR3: CASSSFHGNEQFF. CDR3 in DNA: TGTGCCAGCAGTTCCTTCCACGGCAATGAGCAGTTCTTC.

CDR3 nucleotides: TGTGCCAGCAGTGAAGAACTAGCGGGGGGGCCTGAAAAAGAGACCCAGTACTTC. It encodes CASSEELAGGPEKETQYF. J is TRBJ2-5 and V is TRBV6-1; TRBD2 aligns across 13 bases. CDR3 length: 18 amino acids. Unmatched junction bases numbered 8, after V lost 1 base and J lost 3 bases. CDR1 and CDR2 (germline): MNHNS, SASEGT.

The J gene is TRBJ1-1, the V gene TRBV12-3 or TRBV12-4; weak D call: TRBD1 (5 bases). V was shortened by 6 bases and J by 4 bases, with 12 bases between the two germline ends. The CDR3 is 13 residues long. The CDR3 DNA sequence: TGTGCCAGCAGGGACAATCTAGTCACTGAAGCTTTCTTT. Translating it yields CASRDNLVTEAFF.

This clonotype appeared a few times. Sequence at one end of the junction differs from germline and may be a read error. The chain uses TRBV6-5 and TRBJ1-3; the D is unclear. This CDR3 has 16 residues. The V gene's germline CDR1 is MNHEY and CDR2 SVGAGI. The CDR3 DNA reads TGTGCCTGCAGTTACTCGAGGTGGTCCCCTGGAAACACCATATATTTT. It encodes CACSYSRWSPGNTIYF.

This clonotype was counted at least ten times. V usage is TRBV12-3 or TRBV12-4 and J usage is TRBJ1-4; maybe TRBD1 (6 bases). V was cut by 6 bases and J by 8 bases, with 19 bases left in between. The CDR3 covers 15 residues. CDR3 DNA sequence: TGTGCCAGCAGCCCACAACAGGGTGGATGGGAAAAACTGTTTTTT. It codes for CASSPQQGGWEKLFF.

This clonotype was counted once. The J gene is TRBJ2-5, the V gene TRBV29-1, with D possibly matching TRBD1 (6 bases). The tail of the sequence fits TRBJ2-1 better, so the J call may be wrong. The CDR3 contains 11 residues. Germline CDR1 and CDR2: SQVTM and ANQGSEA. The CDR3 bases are TGCAGCGTACCGACAGGCCATGAGCAGTTCTTC. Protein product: CSVPTGHEQFF.

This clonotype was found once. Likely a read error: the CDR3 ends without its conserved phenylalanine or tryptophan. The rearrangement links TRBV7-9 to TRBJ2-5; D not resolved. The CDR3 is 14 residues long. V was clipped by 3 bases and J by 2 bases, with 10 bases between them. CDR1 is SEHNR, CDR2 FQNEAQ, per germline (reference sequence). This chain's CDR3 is CASSFMLGQETQYL. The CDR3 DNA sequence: TGTGCCAGCAGCTTCATGCTGGGACAAGAGACCCAGTACCTC.

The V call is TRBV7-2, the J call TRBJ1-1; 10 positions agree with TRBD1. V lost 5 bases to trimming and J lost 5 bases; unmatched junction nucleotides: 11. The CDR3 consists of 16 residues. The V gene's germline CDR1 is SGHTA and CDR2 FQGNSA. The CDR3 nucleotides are TGTGCCAGCAGCCTCCGGACAGGGGGAAGTTTTACTGAAGCTTTCTTT. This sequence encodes CASSLRTGGSFTEAFF.

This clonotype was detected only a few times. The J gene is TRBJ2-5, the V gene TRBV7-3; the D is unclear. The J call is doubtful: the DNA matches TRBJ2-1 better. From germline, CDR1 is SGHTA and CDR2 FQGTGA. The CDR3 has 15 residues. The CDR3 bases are TGTGCCAGCAGCCACAGCAGATCAACCTACAATGAGCAGTTCTTC. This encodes CASSHSRSTYNEQFF.

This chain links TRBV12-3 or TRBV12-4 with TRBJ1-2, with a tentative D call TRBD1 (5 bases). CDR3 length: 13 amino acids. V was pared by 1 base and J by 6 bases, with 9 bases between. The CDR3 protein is CASSLVFRDGYTF. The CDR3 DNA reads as TGTGCCAGCAGTTTAGTGTTCAGGGATGGCTACACCTTC.

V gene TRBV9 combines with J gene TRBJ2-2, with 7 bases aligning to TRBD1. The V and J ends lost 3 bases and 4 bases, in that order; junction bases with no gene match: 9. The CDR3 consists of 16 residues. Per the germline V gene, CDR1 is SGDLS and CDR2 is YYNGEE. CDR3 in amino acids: CASSATGVGSTGELFF. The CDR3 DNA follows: TGTGCCAGCAGCGCCACAGGGGTCGGATCCACCGGGGAGCTGTTTTTT.

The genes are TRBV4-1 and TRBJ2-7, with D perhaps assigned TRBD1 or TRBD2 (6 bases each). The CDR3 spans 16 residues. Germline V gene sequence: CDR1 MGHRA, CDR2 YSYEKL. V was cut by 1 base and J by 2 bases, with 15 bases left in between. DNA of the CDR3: TGCGCCAGCAGCCAAGCAGTCGGGGGCAGAACCTACGAGCAGTACTTC. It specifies CASSQAVGGRTYEQYF.